The 18 T cell receptor beta chains reported below all come from one sample, sequenced in a study of graft-versus-host responses after intestinal transplantation. Their recognized antigens are unknown. Here immunoSEQ multiplex PCR was the method, and the copy in TCRdb shows in-frame clones only, minus some. Among tens of thousands of clones listed, 75% to 95% were seen once. The source was unstimulated CD4+ T cells sorted from spleen or lymph node cells, collected before intestinal transplant. These receptors all come from a human donor who received an intestinal transplant.

The V call is TRBV19, the J call TRBJ2-5; 8 nucleotides line up with TRBD1. The ends lost 5 bases at V and 5 bases at J; junction bases unmatched: 10. Germline V CDR1 and CDR2: LNHDA, SQIVND (reference sequence). The CDR3 has 15 amino acids. The CDR3 loop reads CASSVRDRSAETQYF. The CDR3 DNA reads TGTGCCAGTAGTGTTCGGGACAGGAGCGCTGAGACCCAGTACTTC.

The rearrangement uses TRBV5-6 and TRBJ1-5, with TRBD1 identical over 8 bases. Unmatched junction bases numbered 5, after V lost 3 bases and J lost 6 bases. The germline CDR1 and CDR2 sequences are SGHDT and YYEEEE. The CDR3 has 14 amino acids. The CDR3 nucleotides read TGTGCCAGCAGCTCCCAGGACAGGGCTCAGCCCCAGCATTTT. Protein product: CASSSQDRAQPQHF.

This rearrangement joins TRBV5-1 to TRBJ2-5; D might be TRBD2 (6 bases). Looked up from germline, CDR1 is SGHRS and CDR2 is YFSETQ. V was pared by 0 bases and J by 0 bases, with 9 bases between. The CDR3 consists of 15 residues. The CDR3: CASSLGRAHQETQYF. CDR3 coding DNA: TGCGCCAGCAGCTTGGGGAGGGCCCACCAAGAGACCCAGTACTTC.

This clone is a singleton in its sample. The chain links TRBV19 to TRBJ1-2; D is unresolved. This CDR3 is 13 amino acids long. V was pared by 0 bases and J by 2 bases, with 4 bases between. Germline assignment: CDR1 LNHDA and CDR2 SQIVND (reference sequence). CDR3 nucleotides: TGTGCCAGTAGTATAGATCAGAACTATGGCTACACCTTC. Protein product: CASSIDQNYGYTF. Together with reference TRBV19 and TRBJ1-2, the CDR3 gives the full variable domain: DGGITQSPKYLFRKEGQNVTLSCEQNLNHDAMYWYRQDPGQGLRLIYYSQIVNDFQKGDIAEGYSVSREKKESFPLTVTSAQKNPTAFYLCASSIDQNYGYTFGSGTRLTVV.

V usage is TRBV15 and J usage is TRBJ1-6; perhaps TRBD1 as D (5 bases). The CDR3 spans 16 residues. Per germline, CDR1 LNHNV and CDR2 YYDKDF (reference sequence). V lost 0 bases to trimming and J lost 10 bases, with 16 bases between them. The CDR3 loop reads CATSRDPRRGGSPLHF. CDR3 nucleotides: TGTGCCACCAGCAGAGACCCTCGCCGGGGGGGGTCACCCCTCCACTTT.

V gene TRBV6-1 combines with J gene TRBJ2-3, with a possible D match to TRBD1 (6 bases). CDR1 is MNHNS, CDR2 SASEGT, per germline. CDR3 length: 14 residues. The V end was cut by 4 bases, the J end by 2 bases, with 10 bases between. CDR3 DNA: TGTGCCAGCAGTGGGACAGCGACCACAGATACGCAGTATTTT. Translation gives CASSGTATTDTQYF.

The rearrangement joins TRBV29-1 to TRBJ1-2; D remains unclear. The CDR3 runs to 12 residues. Looked up from germline, CDR1 is SQVTM and CDR2 is ANQGSEA. The V and J ends lost 4 bases and 1 base respectively, with 7 bases between them. The CDR3 DNA reads TGCAGCGTTGTGTTCGGTAACTATGGCTACACCTTC. This codes for CSVVFGNYGYTF.

The count of this clone is one. The V call is TRBV28, the J call TRBJ2-7; 11 nucleotides agree with TRBD2. The ends lost 4 bases at V and 10 bases at J; junction bases unmatched: 9. This CDR3 contains 14 residues. Germline V lookup: CDR1 MDHEN, CDR2 SYDVKM. The CDR3, as DNA: TGTGCCAGCAGTTCTAGGGCTAGCGGGGGGTATCAGTACTTC. It specifies CASSSRASGGYQYF.

The genes are TRBV5-4 and TRBJ2-3; D remains ambiguous. This CDR3 is built from 17 residues. V lost 1 base to trimming and J lost 1 base, with 16 bases between them. Germline V gene data show CDR1 as SGHNT and CDR2 as YYREEE (reference sequence). This chain's CDR3 is CASSLIGARIGTDTQYF. The DNA for the CDR3 is TGTGCCAGCAGCTTGATTGGAGCAAGGATTGGCACAGATACGCAGTATTTT.

The V gene is TRBV5-1, the J gene TRBJ1-1; D perhaps matches TRBD1 (5 bases). V gave up 6 bases and J gave up 5 bases, with 17 bases separating them. Germline V gives CDR1 SGHRS, CDR2 YFSETQ. The length of the CDR3 is 14 residues. The CDR3 region has the DNA TGCGCCAGCACAAATCCAGGGTCTGGAACTGAAGCTTTCTTT. It is translated as CASTNPGSGTEAFF.

V and J are TRBV7-2 and TRBJ1-6, with 9 bases lining up with TRBD1. The CDR3 extends over 15 amino acids. Germline V lookup: CDR1 SGHTA, CDR2 FQGNSA. Losses at the gene ends were 6 bases for V and 6 bases for J; bases not matched to a gene: 6. The CDR3 coding sequence is TGTGCCAGCAGATTCGGACAGGGGATTAATTCACCCCTCCACTTT. This sequence encodes CASRFGQGINSPLHF.

As to this clone: One junction end disagrees with the germline gene, perhaps due to a read error. The rearrangement joins TRBV14 to TRBJ2-5; tentatively, D is TRBD2 (6 bases). This CDR3 has 11 amino acids. Germline V gene sequence: CDR1 SGHDN, CDR2 FVKESK. CDR3 amino acids: CASSQVVEGDF. CDR3 coding DNA: TGTGCCAGCAGCCAAGTAGTGGAGGGCGACTTC.

This clone was counted only a few times. The V gene is TRBV7-9, the J gene TRBJ1-3; 7 bases are shared with TRBD1. The CDR3 totals 17 residues. The V gene's germline CDR1 is SEHNR and CDR2 FQNEAQ (reference sequence). With 2 bases clipped from V and 0 bases from J, the junction kept 7 bases outside the gene matches. As DNA, the CDR3 is TGTGCCAGCAGCTTATGGGGACAGCTCCTCTCTGGAAACACCATATATTTT. This sequence encodes CASSLWGQLLSGNTIYF.

This clone was observed a single time. The chain has TRBV19 and TRBJ2-3, with TRBD2 matching 8 bases. Germline CDR1 and CDR2: LNHDA and SQIVND (reference sequence). The CDR3 has 16 residues. Unmatched junction bases numbered 7, after V lost 3 bases and J lost 2 bases. The CDR3 DNA follows: TGTGCCAGTAGTATGTCTAGCGGGCCCTTCACAGATACGCAGTATTTT. As protein: CASSMSSGPFTDTQYF.

J is TRBJ2-3 and V is TRBV9; D is possibly TRBD1 (6 bases). The CDR3 is 14 residues long. Germline-derived CDR1 and CDR2 are SGDLS and YYNGEE. The germline V and J ends were trimmed by 4 bases and 4 bases, with 13 bases remaining between them. This CDR3 is CASSPRTVPDTQYF. The CDR3 coding sequence is TGTGCCAGCAGCCCTAGGACAGTACCAGATACGCAGTATTTT.

This rearrangement joins TRBV5-6 to TRBJ2-2, with 9 bases matching TRBD2. Trimming took 4 bases from V and 7 from J; bases not matched to a gene: 5. The CDR3 extends over 14 amino acids. Germline values: CDR1 SGHDT, CDR2 YYEEEE. The CDR3 sequence: CASSNERGDGELFF. CDR3 coding DNA: TGTGCCAGCAGCAACGAGCGGGGGGACGGGGAGCTGTTTTTT.

This chain links TRBV7-8 with TRBJ1-5; 8 nucleotides match TRBD1. The trim removed 1 base at V and 6 bases at J, leaving 2 bases unmatched. Germline V gives CDR1 SGHVS, CDR2 FQNEAQ. The CDR3 loop spans 14 amino acids. The CDR3 DNA follows: TGTGCCAGCAGCTTAGGACAGGGGACTCAGCCCCAGCATTTT. Amino acid sequence: CASSLGQGTQPQHF.

The chain combines TRBV25-1 with TRBJ2-1; no clear D gene. CDR3 size: 16 residues. V was cut by 4 bases and J by 0 bases, with 13 bases left in between. Germline CDR1 MGHDK, CDR2 SYGVNS. The CDR3 reads CASSARLLSSYNEQFF. The CDR3, as DNA: TGTGCCAGCAGTGCGAGGCTCCTGAGCTCCTACAATGAGCAGTTCTTC.